What follows describes a single T cell receptor beta chain. These data come from a study of T cells of healthy individuals. V lost 6 bases and J 11 bases, leaving 17 bases between the germline ends. The V gene's germline CDR1 is DFQATT and CDR2 SNEGSKA (reference sequence). The CDR3 has 12 amino acids. TCRdb re-analysed the 5' RACE reads in MiXCR, keeping a single row per CDR3 protein. Altogether more than 60,000 distinct CDR3 sequences are present, roughly 15% being singletons, with the ten largest covering 4% to 5%. The rearrangement joins TRBV20-1 to TRBJ1-3; possible D gene TRBD1, 5 bases. This TCR was sampled from a human donor in good health. The CDR3 coding sequence is TGCAGTGCCCTAGAGTCAGGGAACGCCATATATTTT. It specifies CSALESGNAIYF.